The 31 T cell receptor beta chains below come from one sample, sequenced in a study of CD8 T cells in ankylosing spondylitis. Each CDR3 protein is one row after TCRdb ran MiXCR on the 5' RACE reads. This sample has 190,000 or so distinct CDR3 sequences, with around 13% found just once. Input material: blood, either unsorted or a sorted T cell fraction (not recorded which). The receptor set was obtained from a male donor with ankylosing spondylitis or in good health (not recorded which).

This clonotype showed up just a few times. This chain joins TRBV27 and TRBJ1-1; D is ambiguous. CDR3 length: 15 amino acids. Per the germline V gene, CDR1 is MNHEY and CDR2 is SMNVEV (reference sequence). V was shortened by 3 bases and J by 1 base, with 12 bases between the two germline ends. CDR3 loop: CASSFKNNENTEAFF. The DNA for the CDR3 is TGTGCCAGCAGTTTTAAGAACAATGAGAACACTGAAGCTTTCTTT.

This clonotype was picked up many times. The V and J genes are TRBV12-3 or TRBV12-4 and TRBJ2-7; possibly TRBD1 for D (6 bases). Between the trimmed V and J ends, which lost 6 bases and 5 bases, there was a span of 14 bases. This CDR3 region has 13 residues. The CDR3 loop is CASRDSSRDEQYF. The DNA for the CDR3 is TGTGCCAGCAGGGACAGTTCCCGAGACGAGCAGTACTTC.

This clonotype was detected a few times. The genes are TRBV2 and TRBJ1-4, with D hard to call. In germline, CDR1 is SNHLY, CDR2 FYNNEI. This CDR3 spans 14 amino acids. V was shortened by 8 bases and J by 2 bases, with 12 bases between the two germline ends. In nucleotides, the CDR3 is TGTGCCAGCGATCTGAAAAGTACTAATGAAAAACTGTTTTTT. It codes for CASDLKSTNEKLFF.

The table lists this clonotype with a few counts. The CDR3 DNA reads as TGTGCCAGCAGCTTGGGGACACTAAACTATGGCTACACCTTC. The encoded protein is CASSLGTLNYGYTF. This chain connects TRBV5-5 to TRBJ1-2, with TRBD1 as a possible D gene (5 bases). V was trimmed by 0 bases and J by 2 bases, leaving 8 bases between them. The CDR3 spans 14 residues. Germline-derived CDR1 and CDR2 are SGHKS and YYEKEE (reference sequence).

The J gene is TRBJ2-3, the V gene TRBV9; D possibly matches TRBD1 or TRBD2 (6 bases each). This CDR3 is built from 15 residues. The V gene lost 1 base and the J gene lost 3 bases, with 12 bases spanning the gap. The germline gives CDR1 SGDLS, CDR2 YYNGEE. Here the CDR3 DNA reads TGTGCCAGCAGCGTACACGGGGGCCTGACAGATACGCAGTATTTT. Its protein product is CASSVHGGLTDTQYF.

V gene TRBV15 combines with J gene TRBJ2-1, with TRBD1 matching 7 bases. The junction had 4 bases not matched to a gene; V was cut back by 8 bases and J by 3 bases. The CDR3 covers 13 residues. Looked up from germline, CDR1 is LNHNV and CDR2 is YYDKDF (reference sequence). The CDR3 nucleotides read TGTGCCACCCGGGGACAGAACTACAATGAGCAGTTCTTC. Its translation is CATRGQNYNEQFF.

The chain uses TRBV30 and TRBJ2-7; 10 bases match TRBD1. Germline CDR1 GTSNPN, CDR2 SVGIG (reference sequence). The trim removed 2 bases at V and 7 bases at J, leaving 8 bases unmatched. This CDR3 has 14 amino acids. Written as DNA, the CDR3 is TGTGCCTGGAGTTGGGGGACAGGGGCTTATGAGCAGTACTTC. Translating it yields CAWSWGTGAYEQYF.

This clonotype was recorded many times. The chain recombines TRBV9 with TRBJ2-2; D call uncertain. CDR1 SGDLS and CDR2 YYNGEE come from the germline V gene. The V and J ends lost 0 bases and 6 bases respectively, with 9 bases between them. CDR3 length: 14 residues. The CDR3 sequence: CASSVVPRSGELFF. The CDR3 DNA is TGTGCCAGCAGCGTAGTGCCTCGGTCCGGGGAGCTGTTTTTT.

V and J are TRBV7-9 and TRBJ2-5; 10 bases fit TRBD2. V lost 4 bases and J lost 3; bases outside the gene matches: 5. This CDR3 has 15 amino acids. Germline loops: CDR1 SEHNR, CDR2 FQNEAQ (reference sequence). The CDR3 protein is CASSSGTSEKETQYF. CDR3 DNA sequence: TGTGCCAGCAGCTCCGGGACTAGCGAAAAAGAGACCCAGTACTTC.

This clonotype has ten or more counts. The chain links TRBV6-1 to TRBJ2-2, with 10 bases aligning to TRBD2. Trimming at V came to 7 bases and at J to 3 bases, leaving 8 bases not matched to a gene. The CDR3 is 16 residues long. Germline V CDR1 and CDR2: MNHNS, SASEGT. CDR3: CASTGAGGPDTGELFF. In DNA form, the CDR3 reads TGTGCCAGCACGGGAGCGGGAGGGCCGGACACCGGGGAGCTGTTTTTT.

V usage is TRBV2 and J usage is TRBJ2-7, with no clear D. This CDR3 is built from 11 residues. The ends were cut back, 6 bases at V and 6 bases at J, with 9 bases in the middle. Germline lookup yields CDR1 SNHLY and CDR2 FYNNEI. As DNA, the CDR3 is TGTGCCAGCAGCGGCACTACCGAGCAGTACTTC. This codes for CASSGTTEQYF.

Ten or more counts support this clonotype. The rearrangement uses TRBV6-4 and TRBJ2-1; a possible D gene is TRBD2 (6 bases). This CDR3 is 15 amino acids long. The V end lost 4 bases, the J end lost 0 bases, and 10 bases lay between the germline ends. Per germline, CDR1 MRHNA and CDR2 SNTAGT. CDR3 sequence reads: CASSGGVGSYNEQFF. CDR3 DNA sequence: TGTGCCAGCAGTGGCGGGGTGGGCTCCTACAATGAGCAGTTCTTC.

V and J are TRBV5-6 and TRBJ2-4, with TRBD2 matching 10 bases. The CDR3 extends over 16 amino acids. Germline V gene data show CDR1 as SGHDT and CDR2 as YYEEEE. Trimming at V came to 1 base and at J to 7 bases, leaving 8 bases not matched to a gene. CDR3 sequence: CASSLRSGGAVNIQYF. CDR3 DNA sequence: TGTGCCAGCAGCTTGAGGAGCGGGGGGGCTGTGAACATTCAGTACTTC.

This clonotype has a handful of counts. The CDR3 loop is CASSQGLALGREQYF. For the CDR3, the DNA is TGTGCCAGCAGCCAAGGTCTAGCTCTGGGGAGGGAGCAGTACTTC. This chain uses TRBV3-1 with TRBJ2-7, with a possible D match to TRBD2 (6 bases). CDR1 LGHDT and CDR2 YNNKEL come from the germline V gene (reference sequence). Trimming removed 1 base from V and 7 bases from J, with 17 bases in between. This CDR3 has 15 amino acids.

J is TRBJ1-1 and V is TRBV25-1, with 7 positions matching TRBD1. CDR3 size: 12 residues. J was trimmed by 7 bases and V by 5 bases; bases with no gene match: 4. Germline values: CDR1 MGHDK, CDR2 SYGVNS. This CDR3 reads CASSLGTVEAFF. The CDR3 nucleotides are TGTGCCAGCAGTTTGGGGACAGTTGAAGCTTTCTTT.

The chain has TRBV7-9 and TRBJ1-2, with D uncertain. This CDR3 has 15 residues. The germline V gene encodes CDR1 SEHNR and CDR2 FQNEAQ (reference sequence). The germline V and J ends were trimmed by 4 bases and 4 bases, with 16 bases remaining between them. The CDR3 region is CASSSTGLWVYGYTF. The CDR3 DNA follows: TGTGCCAGCAGCTCGACGGGCCTCTGGGTCTATGGCTACACCTTC. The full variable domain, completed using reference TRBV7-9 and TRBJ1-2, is DTGVSQNPRHKITKRGQNVTFRCDPISEHNRLYWYRQTLGQGPEFLTYFQNEAQLEKSRLLSDRFSAERPKGSFSTLEIQRTEQGDSAMYLCASSSTGLWVYGYTFGSGTRLTVV.

CDR3 amino acids: CASVTGGTEAFF. CDR3 DNA: TGTGCCAGCGTCACAGGGGGAACTGAAGCTTTCTTT. The V and J genes are TRBV27 and TRBJ1-1, with 8 bases fitting TRBD1. This CDR3 is 12 amino acids long. From germline, CDR1 is MNHEY and CDR2 SMNVEV (reference sequence). Trimming at V came to 8 bases and at J to 5 bases, leaving 4 bases not matched to a gene.

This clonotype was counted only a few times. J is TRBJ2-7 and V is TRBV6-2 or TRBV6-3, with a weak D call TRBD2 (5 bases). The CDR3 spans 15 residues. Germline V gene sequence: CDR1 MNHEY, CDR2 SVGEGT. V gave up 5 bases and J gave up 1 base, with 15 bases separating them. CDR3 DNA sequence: TGTGCCAGCAGTCCCTCCTTAGCGTATTCCTACGAGCAGTACTTC. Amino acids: CASSPSLAYSYEQYF.

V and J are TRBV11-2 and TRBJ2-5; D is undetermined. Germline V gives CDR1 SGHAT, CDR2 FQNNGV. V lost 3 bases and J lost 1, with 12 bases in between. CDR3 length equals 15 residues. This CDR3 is CASSFGSTFQETQYF. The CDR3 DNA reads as TGTGCCAGCAGCTTCGGAAGTACCTTCCAAGAGACCCAGTACTTC.

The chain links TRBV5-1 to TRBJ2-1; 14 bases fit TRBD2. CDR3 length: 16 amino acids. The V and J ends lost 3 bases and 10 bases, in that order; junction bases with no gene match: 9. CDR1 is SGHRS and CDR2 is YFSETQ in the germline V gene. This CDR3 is CASSSSGTSGRGEQFF. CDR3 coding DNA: TGCGCCAGCAGCTCCTCCGGGACTAGCGGGAGAGGGGAGCAGTTCTTC. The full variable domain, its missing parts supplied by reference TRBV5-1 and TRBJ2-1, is KAGVTQTPRYLIKTRGQQVTLSCSPISGHRSVSWYQQTPGQGLQFLFEYFSETQRNKGNFPGRFSGRQFSNSRSEMNVSTLELGDSALYLCASSSSGTSGRGEQFFGPGTRLTVL.

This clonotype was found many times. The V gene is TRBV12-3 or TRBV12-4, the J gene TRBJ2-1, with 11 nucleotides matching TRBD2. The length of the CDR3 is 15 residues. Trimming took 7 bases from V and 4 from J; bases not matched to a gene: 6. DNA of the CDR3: TGTGCCAGCAACCCGGGACTAGCGGCTTACAATGAGCAGTTCTTC. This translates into CASNPGLAAYNEQFF.

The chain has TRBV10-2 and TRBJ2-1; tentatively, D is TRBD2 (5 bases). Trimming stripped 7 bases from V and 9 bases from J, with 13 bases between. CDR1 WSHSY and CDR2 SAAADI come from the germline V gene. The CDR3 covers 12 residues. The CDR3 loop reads CASNEDFGEQFF. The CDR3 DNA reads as TGCGCCAGCAACGAGGACTTTGGTGAGCAGTTCTTC.

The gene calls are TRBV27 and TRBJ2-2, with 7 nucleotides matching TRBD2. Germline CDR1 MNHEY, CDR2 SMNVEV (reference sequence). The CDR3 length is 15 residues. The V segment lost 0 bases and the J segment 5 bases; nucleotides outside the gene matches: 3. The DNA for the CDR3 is TGTGCCAGCAGTTTATCTAGCGGGCCGACCGGGGAGCTGTTTTTT. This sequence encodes CASSLSSGPTGELFF.

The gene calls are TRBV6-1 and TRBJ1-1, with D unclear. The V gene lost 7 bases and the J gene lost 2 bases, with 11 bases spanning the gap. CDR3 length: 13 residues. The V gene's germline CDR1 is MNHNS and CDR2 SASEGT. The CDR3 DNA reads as TGTGCCAGCACTACAGTAGTTAACACTGAAGCTTTCTTT. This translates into CASTTVVNTEAFF.

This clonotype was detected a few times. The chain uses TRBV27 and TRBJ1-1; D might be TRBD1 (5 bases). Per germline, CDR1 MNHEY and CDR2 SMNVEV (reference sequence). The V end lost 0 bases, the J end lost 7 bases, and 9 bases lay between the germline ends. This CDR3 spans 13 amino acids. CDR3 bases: TGTGCCAGCAGTTTATCGGGGCGCAATGAAGCTTTCTTT. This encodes CASSLSGRNEAFF.

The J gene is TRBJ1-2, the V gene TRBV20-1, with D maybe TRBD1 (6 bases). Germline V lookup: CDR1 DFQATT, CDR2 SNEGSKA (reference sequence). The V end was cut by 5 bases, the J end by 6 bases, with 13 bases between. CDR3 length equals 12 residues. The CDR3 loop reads CSADTDRHGYTF. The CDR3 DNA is TGCAGTGCTGACACCGACAGGCATGGCTACACCTTC.

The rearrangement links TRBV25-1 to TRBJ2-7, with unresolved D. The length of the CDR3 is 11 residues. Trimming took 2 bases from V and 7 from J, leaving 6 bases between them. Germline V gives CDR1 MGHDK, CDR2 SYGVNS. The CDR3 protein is CASSEMWEQYF. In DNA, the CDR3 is TGTGCCAGCAGTGAAATGTGGGAGCAGTACTTC.

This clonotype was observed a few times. In DNA form, the CDR3 reads TGTGCCAGCAGTTTAGGAATCGAAGCTTTCTTT. Translated: CASSLGIEAFF. The chain employs TRBV12-3 or TRBV12-4 and TRBJ1-1; D call uncertain. V was shortened by 1 base and J by 8 bases, with 5 bases between the two germline ends. The CDR3 sequence is 11 residues long.

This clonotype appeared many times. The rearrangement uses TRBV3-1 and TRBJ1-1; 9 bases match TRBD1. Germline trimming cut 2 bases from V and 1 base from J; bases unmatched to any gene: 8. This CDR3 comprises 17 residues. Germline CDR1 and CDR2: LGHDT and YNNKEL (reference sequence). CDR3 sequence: CASSQIDRGDRNTEAFF. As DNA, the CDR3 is TGTGCCAGCAGCCAAATCGACAGGGGGGATCGGAACACTGAAGCTTTCTTT.

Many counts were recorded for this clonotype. CDR3 amino acids: CASSLSLQEQYF. In nucleotides, the CDR3 is TGTGCCAGCAGTTTATCCCTTCAGGAGCAGTACTTC. This chain links TRBV12-3 or TRBV12-4 with TRBJ2-7; D call uncertain. CDR3 size: 12 residues. V lost 2 bases, J lost 7 bases, and 9 bases lay in between.

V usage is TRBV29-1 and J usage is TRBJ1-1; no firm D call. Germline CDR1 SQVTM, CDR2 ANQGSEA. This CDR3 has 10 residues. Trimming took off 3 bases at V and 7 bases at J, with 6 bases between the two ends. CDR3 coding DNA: TGCAGCGTTGAGAAGATTGAAGCTTTCTTT. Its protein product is CSVEKIEAFF.